This TCR beta chain stems from a study of human T cells and chemical hapten exposure. TCRdb analysed the RACE reads with MiXCR anew, one entry per CDR3 protein. The table includes some 360,000 distinct CDR3 sequences, approximately 5% detected once. As for time point: pre-sensitization, week 0. Treatment meaning: therapeutic diphenylcyclopropenone sensitization with weekly scalp DPC. The total RNA was obtained from whole blood that was not fractionated. Germline CDR1 is MGHRA and CDR2 is YSYEKL. Trimming shortened V by 1 base and J by 8 bases, and 12 bases separated the two germline ends. The CDR3 is 14 residues long.

Sequences were derived from whole blood, sampled in connection with sensitization to the hapten diphenylcyclopropenone (DPC). This chain links TRBV4-1 with TRBJ1-5; D unclear. The receptor was isolated from a woman aged 45 to 65 with alopecia areata. Some clones in this sample may be carry-over from other donors' samples. CDR3 DNA sequence: TGCGCCAGCAGCCAAGTGCGGTATTTTAAGCCCCAGCATTTT. Protein: CASSQVRYFKPQHF.